This TCR beta chain was recovered during a study of chemoradiotherapy in HPV16-positive cancers. About the study: Functional T-cell assays on a couple of HPV16-positive patients' cells defined candidate HPV-specific clones and common TCR motifs.

Germline values: CDR1 SGHNT, CDR2 YYREEE (reference sequence). This CDR3 comprises 13 residues. Trimming pared 1 base from V and 6 bases from J, leaving 9 bases between. Repeated repertoire sampling spanned the course of chemoradiotherapy. General study findings and limits: Non-HPV-specific T cells did not expand in tumors during treatment, whereas candidate HPV-specific clones and E7-related motifs did. In HPV16-positive patients, HPV-responsive T-cell expansion tracked better recurrence-free survival.

Concerning this clone: Its target is not known.

TCRdb keeps only in-frame clones here, not all; method: immunoSEQ multiplex PCR. The sample carries 50,000 to 55,000 clones, roughly 90% recorded once. The clonotype originates from a human donor with HPV-associated anogenital cancer. This specimen was blood, taken from a patient who underwent chemoradiotherapy. This chain uses TRBV5-4 with TRBJ2-3; either TRBD1 or TRBD2 may fit D (5 bases each). The CDR3 loop is CASSLRGPDTQYF. CDR3 in DNA: TGTGCCAGCAGCTTGCGGGGACCGGATACGCAGTATTTT.